A single sample gave rise to the 12 T cell receptor beta chains below, sequenced in a study of T-cell reconstitution after alpha-beta-depleted transplantation in children. Unique molecular identifiers were incorporated during preparation of the TCRbeta library. In TCRdb, the PCR reads were re-called with MiXCR into one record per CDR3 protein. This table has hundreds of thousands of distinct CDR3 sequences, about 21% appearing once. Sequencing was performed on PBMCs, mostly from graft donor cells, taken 360 days after TCRalphabeta/CD19-depleted stem cell transplant. Every receptor here comes from a boy under three years old who had a stem cell transplant for acute myeloid leukemia, so the T cells may come from the graft donor.

This chain links TRBV28 with TRBJ2-5; 7 bases are a match to TRBD2. Germline V CDR1 and CDR2: MDHEN, SYDVKM. V lost 6 bases, J lost 5 bases, and 6 bases stayed unmatched. This CDR3 spans 13 amino acids. The CDR3 DNA reads TGTGCCAGCAGACCCGGGACTATTGAGACCCAGTACTTC. Translation gives CASRPGTIETQYF.

This clonotype appeared many times. J is TRBJ2-1 and V is TRBV2; 7 positions agree with TRBD1. Germline CDR1 and CDR2: SNHLY and FYNNEI. V trimming: 6 bases; J trimming: 4 bases; junction bases outside the gene matches: 12. CDR3 length: 16 residues. The DNA for the CDR3 is TGTGCCAGCAGCGAAAAACAGGGGATCGGATACAATGAGCAGTTCTTC. Amino acids: CASSEKQGIGYNEQFF.

This clonotype appeared a few times. The rearrangement uses TRBV27 and TRBJ1-4; 9 nucleotides line up with TRBD1. V lost 7 bases and J lost 7; bases outside the gene matches: 7. CDR1 and CDR2 from the germline V gene are MNHEY and SMNVEV (reference sequence). There are 14 residues in the CDR3. CDR3 region: CASTSQGAGEKLFF. In DNA form, the CDR3 reads TGTGCCAGCACCTCACAGGGGGCAGGTGAAAAACTGTTTTTT. The complete variable domain, with remaining parts taken from reference TRBV27 and TRBJ1-4, reads EAQVTQNPRYLITVTGKKLTVTCSQNMNHEYMSWYRQDPGLGLRQIYYSMNVEVTDKGDVPEGYKVSRKEKRNFPLILESPSPNQTSLYFCASTSQGAGEKLFFGSGTQLSVL.

The J gene is TRBJ2-1, the V gene TRBV7-9; the D gene could be TRBD1 or TRBD2 (5 bases each). The CDR3 runs to 14 residues. V lost 3 bases and J 6 bases, leaving 12 bases between the germline ends. Germline-derived CDR1 and CDR2 are SEHNR and FQNEAQ (reference sequence). This chain's CDR3 is CASSFRGARNEQFF. CDR3 sequence (DNA): TGTGCCAGCAGCTTCAGAGGGGCACGCAATGAGCAGTTCTTC.

The chain's CDR3 is CASSPGPPGNTIYF. CDR3 coding DNA: TGTGCCAGCAGTCCGGGCCCTCCTGGAAACACCATATATTTT. The J gene is TRBJ1-3, the V gene TRBV12-3 or TRBV12-4; D is uncertain. Trimming left V 5 bases short and J 2 bases short, with 10 bases between. CDR3 length equals 14 residues.

This clonotype was recorded at least ten times. The chain combines TRBV29-1 with TRBJ2-1, with TRBD1 matching 9 bases. Unmatched junction bases numbered 15, after V lost 7 bases and J lost 8 bases. Germline V gene sequence: CDR1 SQVTM, CDR2 ANQGSEA. The CDR3 runs 15 residues. This CDR3 is CSGTYRGLWSHEQFF. CDR3 DNA sequence: TGCAGCGGAACTTACAGGGGGCTCTGGTCCCATGAGCAGTTCTTC.

The J gene is TRBJ1-1, the V gene TRBV30; 7 nucleotides agree with TRBD1. V lost 4 bases, J lost 10 bases, and 9 bases stayed unmatched. This CDR3 contains 12 residues. Germline V gives CDR1 GTSNPN, CDR2 SVGIG (reference sequence). The CDR3 here is CAWIRGSWSAFF. CDR3 DNA sequence: TGTGCCTGGATCAGGGGGTCTTGGTCAGCTTTCTTT.

The CDR3, as DNA: TGCAGCGTTGAACTAGCGGGGGCTTCCTACAATGAGCAGTTCTTC. This gives the protein CSVELAGASYNEQFF. This chain connects TRBV29-1 to TRBJ2-1, with 10 bases aligning to TRBD2. The V segment lost 2 bases and the J segment 1 base; nucleotides outside the gene matches: 2. The CDR3 covers 15 residues. Germline CDR1 is SQVTM and CDR2 is ANQGSEA.

This clonotype has at least ten counts. This chain links TRBV28 with TRBJ1-6; 7 bases fit TRBD1. V dropped 5 bases and J dropped 9; count of bases not matched to a gene: 10. The CDR3 consists of 15 residues. Germline V gene data show CDR1 as MDHEN and CDR2 as SYDVKM. In DNA, the CDR3 is TGTGCCAGCAGTCCTGACAGGGTAACGGGTTCACCCCTCCACTTT. Translating gives CASSPDRVTGSPLHF.

The chain links TRBV4-2 to TRBJ2-1; D is undetermined. Trimming pared 0 bases from V and 3 bases from J, leaving 3 bases between. This CDR3 region has 13 residues. The germline CDR1 and CDR2 sequences are LGHNA and YNFKEQ. CDR3 sequence reads: CASSQDIYNEQFF. The CDR3 nucleotides are TGTGCCAGCAGCCAAGATATCTACAATGAGCAGTTCTTC.

This clonotype has a handful of counts. The V and J genes are TRBV11-1 and TRBJ2-3; tentatively, D is TRBD2 (6 bases). Germline CDR1 is SGHAT and CDR2 is FQDESV (reference sequence). V was clipped by 2 bases and J by 2 bases, with 20 bases between them. This CDR3 has 18 residues. The CDR3 DNA sequence: TGTGCCAGCAGCTTATTGTCGCCCGGGGGATCAATCACAGATACGCAGTATTTT. Translation gives CASSLLSPGGSITDTQYF.

This chain connects TRBV20-1 to TRBJ2-4, with 7 bases aligning to TRBD1. Germline-derived CDR1 and CDR2 are DFQATT and SNEGSKA (reference sequence). This CDR3 comprises 17 residues. Trimming cost V 4 bases and J 0 bases; bases outside gene matches: 12. The CDR3 bases are TGCAGTGCTATATTCCCGGGACAGCTAACAGCCAAAAACATTCAGTACTTC. Its protein product is CSAIFPGQLTAKNIQYF.